This TCR beta chain was recorded in a study of cytomegalovirus exposure and HLA in healthy donors. This clone appeared once. Its antigen is unidentified. PCR involved 60 Vbeta and 13 Jbeta primers. Profiled with immunoSEQ multiplex PCR; TCRdb holds only in-frame clones, not every one. The data contain approximately 110,000 clones, 70% to 85% of them singletons. Deletions cut 5 bases from V and 5 bases from J, with 21 bases between. CDR3 length equals 16 residues. Germline loops: CDR1 SGHVS, CDR2 FQNEAQ. Study-level points and caveats: Most CMV-associated TCR beta chains were later found to appear HLA-restricted. Sequencing likely produced, as an artifact, a cluster of highly shared sequence variants.

This sequence joins TRBV7-8 and TRBJ2-5, with D perhaps TRBD1 (6 bases). This sequence originates from a woman under 30 in good health and CMV-seronegative. Specimen: PBMCs. The CDR3 here is CASSLRRDTARETQYF. The CDR3 DNA is TGTGCCAGCAGCCTTCGTCGGGACACCGCTCGGGAGACCCAGTACTTC.